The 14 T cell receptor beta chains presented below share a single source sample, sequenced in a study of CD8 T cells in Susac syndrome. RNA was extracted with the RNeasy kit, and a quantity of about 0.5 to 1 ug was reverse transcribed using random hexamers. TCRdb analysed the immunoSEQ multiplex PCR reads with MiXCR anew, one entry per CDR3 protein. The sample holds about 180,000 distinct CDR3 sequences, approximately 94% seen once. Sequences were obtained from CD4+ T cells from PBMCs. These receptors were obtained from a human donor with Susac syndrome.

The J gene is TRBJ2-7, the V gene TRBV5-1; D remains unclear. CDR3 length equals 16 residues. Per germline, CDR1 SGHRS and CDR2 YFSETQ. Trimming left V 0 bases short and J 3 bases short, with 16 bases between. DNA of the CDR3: TGCGCCAGCAGCTTGGATCAGTTGGGGTACGGCTACGAGCAGTACTTC. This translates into CASSLDQLGYGYEQYF.

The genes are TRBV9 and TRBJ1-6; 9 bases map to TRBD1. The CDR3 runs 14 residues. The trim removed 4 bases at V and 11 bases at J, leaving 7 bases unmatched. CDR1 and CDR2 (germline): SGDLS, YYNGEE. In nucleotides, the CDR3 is TGTGCCAGCAGCACGGGGACAGGGACACCACCCCTCCACTTT. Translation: CASSTGTGTPPLHF. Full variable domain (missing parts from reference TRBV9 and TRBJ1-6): DSGVTQTPKHLITATGQRVTLRCSPRSGDLSVYWYQQSLDQGLQFLIQYYNGEERAKGNILERFSAQQFPDLHSELNLSSLELGDSALYFCASSTGTGTPPLHFGNGTRLTVT.

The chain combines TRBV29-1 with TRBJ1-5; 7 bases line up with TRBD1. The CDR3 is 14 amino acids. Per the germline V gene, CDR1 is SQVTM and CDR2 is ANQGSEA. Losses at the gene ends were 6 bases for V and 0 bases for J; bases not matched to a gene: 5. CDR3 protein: CSVRTGDSNQPQHF. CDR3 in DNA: TGCAGCGTGAGGACAGGAGATAGCAATCAGCCCCAGCATTTT.

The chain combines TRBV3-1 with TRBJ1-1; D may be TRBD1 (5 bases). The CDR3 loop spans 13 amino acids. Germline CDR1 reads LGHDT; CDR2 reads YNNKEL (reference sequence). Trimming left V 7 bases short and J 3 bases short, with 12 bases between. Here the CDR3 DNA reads TGTGCCAGCACTAGCTGGGGGGACACTGAAGCTTTCTTT. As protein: CASTSWGDTEAFF.

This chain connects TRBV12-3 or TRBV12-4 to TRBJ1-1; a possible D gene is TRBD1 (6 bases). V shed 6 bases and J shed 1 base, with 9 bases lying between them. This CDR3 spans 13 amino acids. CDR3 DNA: TGTGCCAGCAGCATGACAGGGAACACTGAAGCTTTCTTT. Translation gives CASSMTGNTEAFF.

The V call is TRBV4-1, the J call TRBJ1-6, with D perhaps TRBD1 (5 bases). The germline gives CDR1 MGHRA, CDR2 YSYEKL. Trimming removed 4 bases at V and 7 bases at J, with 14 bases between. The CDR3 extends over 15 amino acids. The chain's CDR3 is CASSRPGRGNSPLHF. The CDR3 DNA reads TGCGCCAGCAGCCGCCCGGGACGGGGAAATTCACCCCTCCACTTT.

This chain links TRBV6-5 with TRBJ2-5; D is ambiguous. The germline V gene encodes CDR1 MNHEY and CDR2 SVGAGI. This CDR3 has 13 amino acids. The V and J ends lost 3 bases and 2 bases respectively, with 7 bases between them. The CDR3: CASSYPGQETQYF. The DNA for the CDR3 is TGTGCCAGCAGTTATCCTGGACAAGAGACCCAGTACTTC.

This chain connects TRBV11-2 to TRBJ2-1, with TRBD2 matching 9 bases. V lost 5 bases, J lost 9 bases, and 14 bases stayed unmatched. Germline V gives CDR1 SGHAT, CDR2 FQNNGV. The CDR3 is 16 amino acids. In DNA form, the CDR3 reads TGTGCCAGCAGCCAGGCGCCGGCGGGGGGGCGAGGTGAGCAGTTCTTC. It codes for CASSQAPAGGRGEQFF.

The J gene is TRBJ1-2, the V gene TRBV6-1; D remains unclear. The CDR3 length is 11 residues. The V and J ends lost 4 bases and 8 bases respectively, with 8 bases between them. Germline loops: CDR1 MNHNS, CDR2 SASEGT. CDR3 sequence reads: CASSGGRGYTF. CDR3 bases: TGTGCCAGCAGTGGCGGGCGGGGCTACACCTTC.

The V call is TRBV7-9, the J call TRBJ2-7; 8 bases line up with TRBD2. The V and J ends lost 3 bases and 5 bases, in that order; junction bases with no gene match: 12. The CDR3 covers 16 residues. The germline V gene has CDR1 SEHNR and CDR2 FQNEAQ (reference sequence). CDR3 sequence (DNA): TGTGCCAGCAGCTTGCACGGGGGGGGCGCAGCAGACGAGCAGTACTTC. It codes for CASSLHGGGAADEQYF.

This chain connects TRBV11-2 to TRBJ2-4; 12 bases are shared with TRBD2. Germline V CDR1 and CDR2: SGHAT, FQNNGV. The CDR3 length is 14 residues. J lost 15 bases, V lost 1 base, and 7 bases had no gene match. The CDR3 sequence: CASSLGSGLAGPYF. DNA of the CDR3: TGTGCCAGCAGCTTAGGCTCCGGACTAGCGGGGCCGTACTTC.

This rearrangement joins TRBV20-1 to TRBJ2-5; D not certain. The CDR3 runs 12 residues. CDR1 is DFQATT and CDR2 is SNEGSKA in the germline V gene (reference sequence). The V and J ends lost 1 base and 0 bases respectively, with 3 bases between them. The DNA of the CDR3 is TGCAGTGCTAGAGTGTACCAAGAGACCCAGTACTTC. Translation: CSARVYQETQYF.

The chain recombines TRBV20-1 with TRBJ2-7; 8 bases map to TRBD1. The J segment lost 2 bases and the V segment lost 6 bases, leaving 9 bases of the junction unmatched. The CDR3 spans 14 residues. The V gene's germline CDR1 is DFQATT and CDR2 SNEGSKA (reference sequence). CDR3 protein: CSALEQGVTYEQYF. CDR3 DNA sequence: TGCAGTGCACTGGAACAGGGGGTTACCTACGAGCAGTACTTC.

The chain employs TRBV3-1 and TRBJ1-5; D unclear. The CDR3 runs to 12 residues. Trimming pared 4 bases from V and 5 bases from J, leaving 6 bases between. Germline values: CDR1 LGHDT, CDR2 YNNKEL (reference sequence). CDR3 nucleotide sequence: TGTGCCAGCAGCCGGAATGATCAGCCCCAGCATTTT. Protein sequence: CASSRNDQPQHF.